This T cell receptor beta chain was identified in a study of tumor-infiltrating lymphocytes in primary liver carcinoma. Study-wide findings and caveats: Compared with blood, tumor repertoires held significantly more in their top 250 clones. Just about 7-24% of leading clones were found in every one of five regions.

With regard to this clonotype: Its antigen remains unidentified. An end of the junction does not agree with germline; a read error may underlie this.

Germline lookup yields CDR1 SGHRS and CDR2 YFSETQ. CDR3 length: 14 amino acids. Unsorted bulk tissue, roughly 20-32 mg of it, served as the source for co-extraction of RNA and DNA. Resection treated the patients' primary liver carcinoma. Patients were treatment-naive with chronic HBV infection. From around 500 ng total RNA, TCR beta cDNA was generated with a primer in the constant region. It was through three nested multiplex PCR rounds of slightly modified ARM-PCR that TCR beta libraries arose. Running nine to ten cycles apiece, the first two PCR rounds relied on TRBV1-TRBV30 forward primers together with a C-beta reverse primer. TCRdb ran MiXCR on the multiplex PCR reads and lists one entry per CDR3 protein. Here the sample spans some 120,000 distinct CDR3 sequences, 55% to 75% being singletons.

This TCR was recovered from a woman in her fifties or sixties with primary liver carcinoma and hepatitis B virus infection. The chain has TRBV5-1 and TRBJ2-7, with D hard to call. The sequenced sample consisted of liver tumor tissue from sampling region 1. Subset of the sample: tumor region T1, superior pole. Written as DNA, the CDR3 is TGCGCCAGCAGCTTGTACAGCCAAGCCTACGGGCAGTACTTC. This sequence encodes CASSLYSQAYGQYF.